A selection of T cell receptor beta chains follows, all from one sample in a study of human T cells and chemical hapten exposure. TCRdb independently ran MiXCR on the RACE reads; one entry per CDR3 protein. Counted here are about 110,000 distinct CDR3 sequences, around 10% occurring once; the ten biggest clones make up roughly 1.5%. The sequencing here drew on whole blood, taken in connection with sensitization to the hapten diphenylcyclopropenone (DPC). Every receptor here comes from a woman aged 45 to 65 with alopecia areata. Some clones in this sample may be carry-over from other donors' samples. CDR3s include the opening cysteine and the closing phenylalanine or tryptophan. Each record gives: J gene, D gene, clone size, V gene, CDR3 protein, CDR3 DNA. A D gene is named only where the DNA matches it firmly. For some rows the clone size is stated as once, few or many, or as a class when expanded; others skip it.

TRBJ1-2,TRBD1,.,TRBV28,CASSLPAQGAVYGYTF,TGTGCCAGCAGTTTACCCGCACAGGGGGCGGTGTATGGCTACACCTTC
TRBJ1-1,.,.,TRBV6-5,CASKIWNTEAFF,TGTGCCAGCAAAATCTGGAACACTGAAGCTTTCTTT
TRBJ2-5,.,few,TRBV7-9,CASSVGGTQETQYF,TGTGCCAGCAGCGTCGGGGGTACTCAAGAGACCCAGTACTTC
TRBJ1-5,TRBD1,few,TRBV6-6,CATRDRGRGNQPQHF,TGTGCCACCCGGGACAGGGGAAGGGGCAATCAGCCCCAGCATTTT
TRBJ1-2,.,many,TRBV29-1,CSVLERGIKRNYGYTF,TGCAGCGTTCTCGAAAGGGGGATCAAGCGAAACTATGGCTACACCTTC
TRBJ1-1,.,few,TRBV18,CASSPPRGAHFF,TGTGCCAGCTCACCACCAAGGGGGGCCCACTTCTTT
TRBJ2-7,.,.,TRBV11-2,CASSSTTGIRGDEQYF,TGTGCCAGCAGCTCCACCACCGGGATTAGAGGAGACGAGCAGTACTTC
TRBJ2-4,TRBD1,few,TRBV29-1,CSVATRQGALAKNIQYF,TGCAGCGTCGCGACTCGACAGGGAGCTCTGGCCAAAAACATTCAGTACTTC
TRBJ2-4,.,many,TRBV19,CASSIGAGWKNIQYF,TGTGCCAGTAGTATAGGGGCAGGGTGGAAAAACATTCAGTACTTC
TRBJ2-1,.,.,TRBV6-5,CASSYRPGVYDEQFF,TGTGCCAGCAGTTACCGGCCCGGGGTCTACGATGAGCAGTTCTTC
TRBJ1-5,.,many,TRBV12-3/TRBV12-4,CASSLMVNQPQHF,TGTGCCAGCAGTTTGATGGTTAATCAGCCCCAGCATTTT
TRBJ2-7,.,few,TRBV20-1,CSSRDGGYEQYF,TGCAGTTCCCGGGACGGAGGCTACGAGCAGTACTTC
TRBJ1-2,TRBD1,many,TRBV4-1,CASSQSDRANYGYTF,TGCGCCAGCAGCCAAAGTGACAGGGCCAACTATGGCTACACCTTC
TRBJ2-5,.,few,TRBV6-5,CASSSHNLETQYF,TGTGCCAGCAGTTCTCACAATCTGGAGACCCAGTACTTC
TRBJ2-3,TRBD2,.,TRBV7-2,CASSLGLAGGQADTQYF,TGTGCCAGCAGCTTAGGACTAGCGGGGGGGCAGGCAGATACGCAGTATTTT
TRBJ1-5,.,many,TRBV28,CASSFAGGNQPQHF,TGTGCCAGCAGTTTCGCAGGAGGGAATCAGCCCCAGCATTTT
TRBJ1-4,TRBD1,.,TRBV5-5,CASSSVAEGQGANF,TGTGCCAGCAGCTCGGTCGCCGAGGGACAGGGGGCCAACTTT
TRBJ1-1,TRBD1,few,TRBV18,CASSPRAGGQYSNTEAFF,TGTGCCAGCTCACCACGGGCAGGGGGCCAATATTCGAACACTGAAGCTTTCTTT
TRBJ2-1,.,.,TRBV11-2,CASSLSDSEYNEQFF,TGTGCCAGCAGCTTAAGTGACAGCGAGTACAATGAGCAGTTCTTC
TRBJ1-5,.,.,TRBV6-5,CASGPQPQHF,TGTGCCAGCGGTCCTCAGCCCCAGCATTTT
TRBJ1-1,.,.,TRBV7-9,CASSWEGNTEAFF,TGTGCCAGCAGCTGGGAGGGGAACACTGAAGCTTTCTTT
TRBJ1-4,.,few,TRBV4-1,CASSQEDVTILNEKLFF,TGCGCCAGCAGCCAAGAGGATGTGACAATTCTAAATGAAAAACTGTTTTTT
TRBJ2-1,TRBD2,.,TRBV19,CASSIRVGGGAGLSGQFF,TGTGCCAGTAGTATCAGAGTCGGCGGGGGGGCCGGGTTGAGTGGGCAGTTCTTC
TRBJ2-2,.,many,TRBV28,CASSLGYGELFF,TGTGCCAGCAGTTTAGGATACGGGGAGCTGTTTTTT
TRBJ2-4,.,.,TRBV12-3/TRBV12-4,CASSLDAIPGKYKNIQYF,TGTGCCAGCAGTTTAGATGCCATCCCCGGGAAGTACAAAAACATTCAGTACTTC
TRBJ2-7,TRBD2,many,TRBV20-1,CSALRGSGGLYEQYF,TGCAGTGCCCTTCGGGGTAGCGGGGGACTCTACGAGCAGTACTTC